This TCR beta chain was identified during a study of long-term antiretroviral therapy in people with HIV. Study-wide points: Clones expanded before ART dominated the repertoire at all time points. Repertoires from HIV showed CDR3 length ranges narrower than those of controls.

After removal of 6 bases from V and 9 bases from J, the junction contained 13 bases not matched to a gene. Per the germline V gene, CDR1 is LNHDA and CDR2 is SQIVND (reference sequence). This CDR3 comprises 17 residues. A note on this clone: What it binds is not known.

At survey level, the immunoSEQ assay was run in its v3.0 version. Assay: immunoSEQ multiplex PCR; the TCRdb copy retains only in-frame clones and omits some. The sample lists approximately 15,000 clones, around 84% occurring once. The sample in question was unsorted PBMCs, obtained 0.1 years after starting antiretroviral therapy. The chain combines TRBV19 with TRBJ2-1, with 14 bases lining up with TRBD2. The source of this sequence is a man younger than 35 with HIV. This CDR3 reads CASRGIATSGGAGEQFF. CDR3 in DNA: TGTGCCAGTAGGGGGATCGCGACTAGCGGGGGGGCTGGTGAGCAGTTCTTC. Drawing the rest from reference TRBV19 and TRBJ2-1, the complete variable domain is DGGITQSPKYLFRKEGQNVTLSCEQNLNHDAMYWYRQDPGQGLRLIYYSQIVNDFQKGDIAEGYSVSREKKESFPLTVTSAQKNPTAFYLCASRGIATSGGAGEQFFGPGTRLTVL.